This T cell receptor (beta chain) was retrieved from a study of cytomegalovirus exposure and HLA in healthy donors. Study results and limitations: A later analysis found first-cohort TCR clusters tended to co-occur in the approximately 110 validation repertoires. Specificity for CMV antigens was confirmed in vitro for a few of the CMV-associated chains.

A word on this clone: Antigen: not known.

Using immunoSEQ multiplex PCR, the repertoire was profiled, and TCRdb retains in-frame clones only, with some absent. The sample lists some 110,000 clones, roughly 93% occurring once. The CDR3 runs 16 residues. V was shortened by 2 bases and J by 4 bases, with 17 bases between the two germline ends. Germline V lookup: CDR1 SGHRS, CDR2 YFSETQ. The chain joins TRBV5-1 to TRBJ2-3; D is possibly TRBD2 (7 bases). The clonotype comes from a woman under 30 in good health and CMV-seronegative. The sequenced sample consisted of PBMCs. CDR3 in DNA: TGCGCCAGCAGCTTTTTGGGGGGGGGCCCCGCAGATACGCAGTATTTT. Protein product: CASSFLGGGPADTQYF.